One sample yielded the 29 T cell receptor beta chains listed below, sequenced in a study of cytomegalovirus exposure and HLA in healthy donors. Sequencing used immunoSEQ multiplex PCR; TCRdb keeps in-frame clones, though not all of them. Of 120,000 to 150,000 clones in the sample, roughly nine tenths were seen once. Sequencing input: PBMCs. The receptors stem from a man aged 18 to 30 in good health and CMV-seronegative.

The CDR3 nucleotides read TGTGCCAGCGGTACGCCGGGTGAGTACACTGAAGCTTTCTTT. Residues: CASGTPGEYTEAFF. The J gene is TRBJ1-1, the V gene TRBV4-2; no firm D call. CDR1 LGHNA and CDR2 YNFKEQ come from the germline V gene. CDR3 size: 14 residues. Trimming left V 8 bases short and J 3 bases short, with 16 bases between.

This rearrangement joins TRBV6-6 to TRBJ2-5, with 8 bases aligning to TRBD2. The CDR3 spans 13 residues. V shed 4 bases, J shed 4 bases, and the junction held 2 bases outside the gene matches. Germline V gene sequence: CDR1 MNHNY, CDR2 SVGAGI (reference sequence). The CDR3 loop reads CASSLGLGETQYF. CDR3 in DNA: TGTGCCAGCAGTTTGGGACTAGGAGAGACCCAGTACTTC.

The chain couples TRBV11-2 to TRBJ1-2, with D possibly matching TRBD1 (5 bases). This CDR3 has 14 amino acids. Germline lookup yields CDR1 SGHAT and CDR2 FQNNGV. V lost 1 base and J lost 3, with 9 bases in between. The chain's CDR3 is CASSLASRDYGYTF. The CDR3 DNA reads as TGTGCCAGCAGCTTAGCATCCAGGGACTATGGCTACACCTTC.

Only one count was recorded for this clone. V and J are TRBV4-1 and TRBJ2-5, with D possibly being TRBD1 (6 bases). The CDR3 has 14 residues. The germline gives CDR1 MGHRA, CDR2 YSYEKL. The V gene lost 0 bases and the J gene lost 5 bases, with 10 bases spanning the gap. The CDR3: CASSQEAQGETQYF. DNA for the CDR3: TGCGCCAGCAGCCAAGAGGCCCAGGGGGAGACCCAGTACTTC.

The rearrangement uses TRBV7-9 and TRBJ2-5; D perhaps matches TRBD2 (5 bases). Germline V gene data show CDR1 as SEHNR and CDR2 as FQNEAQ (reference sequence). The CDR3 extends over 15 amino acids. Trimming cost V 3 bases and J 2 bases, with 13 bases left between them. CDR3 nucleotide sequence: TGTGCCAGCAGCTTGCTACTAGATTTTCAAGAGACCCAGTACTTC. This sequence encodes CASSLLLDFQETQYF.

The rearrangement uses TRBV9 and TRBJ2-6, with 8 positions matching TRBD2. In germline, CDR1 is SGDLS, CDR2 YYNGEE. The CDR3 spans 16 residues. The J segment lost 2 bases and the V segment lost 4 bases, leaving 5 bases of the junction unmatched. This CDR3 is CASSRGGSPGANVLTF. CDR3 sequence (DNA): TGTGCCAGCAGCCGGGGGGGCTCCCCTGGGGCCAACGTCCTGACTTTC. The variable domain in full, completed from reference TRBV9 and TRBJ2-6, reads DSGVTQTPKHLITATGQRVTLRCSPRSGDLSVYWYQQSLDQGLQFLIQYYNGEERAKGNILERFSAQQFPDLHSELNLSSLELGDSALYFCASSRGGSPGANVLTFGAGSRLTVL.

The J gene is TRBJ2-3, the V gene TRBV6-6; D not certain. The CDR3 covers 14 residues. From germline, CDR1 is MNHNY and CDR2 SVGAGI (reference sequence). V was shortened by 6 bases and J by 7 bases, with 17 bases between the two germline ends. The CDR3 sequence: CASRAYDGGYTQYF. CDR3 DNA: TGTGCCAGCAGAGCTTACGACGGCGGTTATACGCAGTATTTT.

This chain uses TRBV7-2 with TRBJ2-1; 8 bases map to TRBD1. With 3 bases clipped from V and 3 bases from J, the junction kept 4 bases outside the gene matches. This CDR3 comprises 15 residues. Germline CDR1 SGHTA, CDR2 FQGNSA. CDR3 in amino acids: CASSLGQAFYNEQFF. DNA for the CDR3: TGTGCCAGCAGCTTGGGACAGGCGTTCTACAATGAGCAGTTCTTC. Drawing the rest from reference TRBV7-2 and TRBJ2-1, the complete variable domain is GAGVSQSPSNKVTEKGKDVELRCDPISGHTALYWYRQSLGQGLEFLIYFQGNSAPDKSGLPSDRFSAERTGGSVSTLTIQRTQQEDSAVYLCASSLGQAFYNEQFFGPGTRLTVL.

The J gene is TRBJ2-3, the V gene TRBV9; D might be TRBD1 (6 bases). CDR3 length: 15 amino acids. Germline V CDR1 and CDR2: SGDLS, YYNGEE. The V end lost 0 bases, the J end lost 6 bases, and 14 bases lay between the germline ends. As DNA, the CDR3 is TGTGCCAGCAGCGTAGCAAACAGGGCAGGGGATACGCAGTATTTT. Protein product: CASSVANRAGDTQYF.

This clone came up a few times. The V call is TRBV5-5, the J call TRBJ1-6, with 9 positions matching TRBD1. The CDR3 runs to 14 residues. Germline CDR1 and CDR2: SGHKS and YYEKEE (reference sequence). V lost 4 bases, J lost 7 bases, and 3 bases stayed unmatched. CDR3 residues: CASSVTGGNSPLHF. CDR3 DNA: TGTGCCAGCAGCGTAACAGGGGGCAATTCACCCCTCCACTTT.

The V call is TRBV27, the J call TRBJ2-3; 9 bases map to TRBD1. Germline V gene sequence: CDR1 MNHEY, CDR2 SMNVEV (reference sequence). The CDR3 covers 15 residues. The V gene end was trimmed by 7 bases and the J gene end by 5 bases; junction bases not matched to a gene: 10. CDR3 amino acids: CASTLGTGSRDTQYF. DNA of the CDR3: TGTGCCAGCACCTTGGGGACAGGGTCGAGAGATACGCAGTATTTT.

The CDR3 DNA reads TGTGCCAGCAGCCCCGGGCGGGGCACCTACGAGCAGTACTTC. Translating it yields CASSPGRGTYEQYF. The chain uses TRBV11-3 and TRBJ2-7; tentatively, D is TRBD2 (6 bases). Trimming took off 5 bases at V and 2 bases at J, with 13 bases between the two ends. This CDR3 spans 14 amino acids. CDR1 is SGHNT, CDR2 YENEEA, per germline.

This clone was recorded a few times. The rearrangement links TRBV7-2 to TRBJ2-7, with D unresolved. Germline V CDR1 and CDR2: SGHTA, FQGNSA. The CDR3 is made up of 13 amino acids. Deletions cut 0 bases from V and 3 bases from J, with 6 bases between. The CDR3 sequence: CASSLAGSYEQYF. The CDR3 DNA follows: TGTGCCAGCAGCTTAGCGGGCAGCTACGAGCAGTACTTC. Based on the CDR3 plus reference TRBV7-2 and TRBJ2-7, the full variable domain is GAGVSQSPSNKVTEKGKDVELRCDPISGHTALYWYRQSLGQGLEFLIYFQGNSAPDKSGLPSDRFSAERTGGSVSTLTIQRTQQEDSAVYLCASSLAGSYEQYFGPGTRLTVT.

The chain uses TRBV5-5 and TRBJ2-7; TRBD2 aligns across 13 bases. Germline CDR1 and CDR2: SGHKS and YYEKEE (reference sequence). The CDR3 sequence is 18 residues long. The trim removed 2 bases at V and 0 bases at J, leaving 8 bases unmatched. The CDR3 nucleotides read TGTGCCAGCAGCTTAGGACTAGCGGGGGCCCGAAGCTCCTACGAGCAGTACTTC. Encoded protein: CASSLGLAGARSSYEQYF.

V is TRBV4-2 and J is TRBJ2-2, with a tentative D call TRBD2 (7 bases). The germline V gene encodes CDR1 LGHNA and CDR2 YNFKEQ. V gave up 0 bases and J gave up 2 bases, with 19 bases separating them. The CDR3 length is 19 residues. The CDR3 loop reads CASSQDPRVGGLNTGELFF. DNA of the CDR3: TGTGCCAGCAGCCAAGATCCGCGCGTAGGGGGACTAAACACCGGGGAGCTGTTTTTT.

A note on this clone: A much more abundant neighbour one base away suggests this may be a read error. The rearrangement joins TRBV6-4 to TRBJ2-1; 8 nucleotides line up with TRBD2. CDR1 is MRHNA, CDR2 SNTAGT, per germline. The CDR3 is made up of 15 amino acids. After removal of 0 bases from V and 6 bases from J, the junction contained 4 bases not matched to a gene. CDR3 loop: CASSDSTSESNEQFF. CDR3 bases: TGTGCCAGCAGTGACTCGACTAGCGAGAGCAATGAGCAGTTCTTC.

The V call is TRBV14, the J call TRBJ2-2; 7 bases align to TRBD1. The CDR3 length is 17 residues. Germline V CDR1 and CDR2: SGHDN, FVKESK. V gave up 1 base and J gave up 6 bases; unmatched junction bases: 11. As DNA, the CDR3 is TGTGCCAGCAGCCAAGGGACAGGTGGCTCCTGGGCCGGGGAGCTGTTTTTT. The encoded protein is CASSQGTGGSWAGELFF.

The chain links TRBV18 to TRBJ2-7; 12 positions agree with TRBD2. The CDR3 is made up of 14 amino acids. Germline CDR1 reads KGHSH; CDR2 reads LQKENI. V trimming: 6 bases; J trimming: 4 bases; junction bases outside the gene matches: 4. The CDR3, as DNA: TGTGCCAGCTCCCCCGGGACTAGCGGGTACGAGCAGTACGTC. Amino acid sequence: CASSPGTSGYEQYV.

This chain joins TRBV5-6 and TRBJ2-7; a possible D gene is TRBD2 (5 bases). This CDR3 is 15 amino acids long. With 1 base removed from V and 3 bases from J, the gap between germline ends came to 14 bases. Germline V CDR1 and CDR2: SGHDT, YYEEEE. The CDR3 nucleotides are TGTGCCAGCAGCTTGTCTCACGGACTCCTCTACGAGCAGTACGTC. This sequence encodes CASSLSHGLLYEQYV.

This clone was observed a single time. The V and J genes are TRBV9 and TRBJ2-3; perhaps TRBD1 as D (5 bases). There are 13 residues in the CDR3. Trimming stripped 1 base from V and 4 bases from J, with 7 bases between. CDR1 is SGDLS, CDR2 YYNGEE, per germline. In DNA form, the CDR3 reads TGTGCCAGCAGCGTAAAAGGGGCAGATACGCAGTATTTT. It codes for CASSVKGADTQYF. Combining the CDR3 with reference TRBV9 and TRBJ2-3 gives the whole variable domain DSGVTQTPKHLITATGQRVTLRCSPRSGDLSVYWYQQSLDQGLQFLIQYYNGEERAKGNILERFSAQQFPDLHSELNLSSLELGDSALYFCASSVKGADTQYFGPGTRLTVL.

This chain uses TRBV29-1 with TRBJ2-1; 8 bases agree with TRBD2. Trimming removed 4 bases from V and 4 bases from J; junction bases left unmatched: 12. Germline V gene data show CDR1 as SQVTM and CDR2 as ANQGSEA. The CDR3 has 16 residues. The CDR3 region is CSVGGGTRNSYNEQFF. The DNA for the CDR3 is TGCAGCGTTGGGGGTGGGACTAGGAATTCTTACAATGAGCAGTTCTTC.

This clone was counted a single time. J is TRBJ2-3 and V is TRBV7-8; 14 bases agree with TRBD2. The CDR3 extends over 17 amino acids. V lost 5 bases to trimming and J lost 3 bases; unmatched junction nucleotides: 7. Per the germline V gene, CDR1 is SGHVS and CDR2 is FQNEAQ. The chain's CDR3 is CASSLRTSGGMTDTQYF. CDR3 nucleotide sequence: TGTGCCAGCAGCCTCCGGACTAGCGGGGGGATGACAGATACGCAGTATTTT.

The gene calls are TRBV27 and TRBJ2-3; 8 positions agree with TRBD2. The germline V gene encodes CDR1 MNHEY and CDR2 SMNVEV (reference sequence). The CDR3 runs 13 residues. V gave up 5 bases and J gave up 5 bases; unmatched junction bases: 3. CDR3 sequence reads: CASSASGRDTQYF. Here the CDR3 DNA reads TGTGCCAGCAGTGCGAGCGGGAGAGATACGCAGTATTTT.

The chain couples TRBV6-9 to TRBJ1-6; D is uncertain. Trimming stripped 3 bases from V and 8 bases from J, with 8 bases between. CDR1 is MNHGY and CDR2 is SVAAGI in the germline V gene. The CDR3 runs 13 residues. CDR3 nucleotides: TGTGCCAGCAGTTACGCCCAGGATTCACCCCTCCACTTT. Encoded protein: CASSYAQDSPLHF.

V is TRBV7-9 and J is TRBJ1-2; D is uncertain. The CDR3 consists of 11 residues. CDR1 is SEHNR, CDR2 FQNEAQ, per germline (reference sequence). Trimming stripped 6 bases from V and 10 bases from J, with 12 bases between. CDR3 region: CASSSETIYTF. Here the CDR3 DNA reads TGTGCCAGCAGTTCGGAGACGATCTACACCTTC.

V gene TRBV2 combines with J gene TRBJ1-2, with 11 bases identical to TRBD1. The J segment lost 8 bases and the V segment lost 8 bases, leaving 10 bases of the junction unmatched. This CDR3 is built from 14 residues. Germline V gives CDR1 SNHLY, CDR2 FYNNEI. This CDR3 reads CASLYGQGARGYTF. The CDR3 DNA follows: TGTGCCAGCCTTTACGGACAGGGGGCGCGAGGCTACACCTTC.

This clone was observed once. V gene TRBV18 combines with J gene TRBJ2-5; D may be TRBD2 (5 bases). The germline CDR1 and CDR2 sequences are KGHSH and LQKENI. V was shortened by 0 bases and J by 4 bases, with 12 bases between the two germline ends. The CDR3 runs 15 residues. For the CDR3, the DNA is TGTGCCAGCTCACCACCGGGAATTGGGAGAGAGACCCAGTACTTC. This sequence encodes CASSPPGIGRETQYF.

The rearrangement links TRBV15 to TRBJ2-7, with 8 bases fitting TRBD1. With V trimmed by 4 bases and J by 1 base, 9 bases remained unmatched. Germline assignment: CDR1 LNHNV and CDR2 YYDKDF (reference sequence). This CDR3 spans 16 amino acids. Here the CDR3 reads CATSTAPGQESYEQYV. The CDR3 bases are TGTGCCACCAGCACCGCTCCGGGACAGGAGTCCTACGAGCAGTACGTC.

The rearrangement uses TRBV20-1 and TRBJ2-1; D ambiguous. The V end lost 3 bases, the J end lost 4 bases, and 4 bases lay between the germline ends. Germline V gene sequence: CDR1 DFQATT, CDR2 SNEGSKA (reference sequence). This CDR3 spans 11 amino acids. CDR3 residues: CSASEYNEQFF. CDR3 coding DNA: TGCAGTGCTAGTGAGTACAATGAGCAGTTCTTC.